This TCR beta chain was retrieved from a study of shared clonotypes between healthy human individuals. Unsorted samples drew genomic DNA from 100 million or so PBMCs. Replicate PCRs run on unsorted PBMC used around 0.3 ug DNA, which was about 28,000 T cell genomes. Authors' methods: From ImmunoSEQ came sequences covering only the junction and carrying no quality scores, so filtering differed. Using immunoSEQ multiplex PCR, the repertoire was profiled, and TCRdb retains in-frame clones only, with some absent. V, J and clone size derive from that table, while D and trimming were established from the DNA sequence. The sample holds about 490,000 clones; almost 80% are singletons and the top ten take 9.5% to 15%. V was clipped by 4 bases and J by 5 bases, with 17 bases between them. The CDR3 has 15 residues. Germline values: CDR1 KGHSH, CDR2 LQKENI.

The sample consisted of PBMCs. The clonotype comes from a woman in her thirties or forties in good health. Some clones in this sample may be carry-over from other donors' samples. V is TRBV18 and J is TRBJ2-5; D assignment may be TRBD1 or TRBD2 (7 bases each). The DNA for the CDR3 is TGTGCCAGCTCACTGAGACAGGGAGCGGGGGAGACCCAGTACTTC. This gives the protein CASSLRQGAGETQYF.